Each of the 14 T cell receptor beta chains below was sequenced from the same sample in a study of shared clonotypes between healthy human individuals. Assay used: immunoSEQ multiplex PCR; TCRdb lists only in-frame clones, some missing. The sample has some 2 million clones; 95% are singletons. The material sequenced was naive CD4+ T cells sorted from blood. Subset denoted: CD45RA+ positively selected. Receptors originate from a young man in good health.

The J gene is TRBJ2-2, the V gene TRBV5-6; no clear D. Germline lookup yields CDR1 SGHDT and CDR2 YYEEEE. V lost 1 base and J 0 bases, leaving 4 bases between the germline ends. This CDR3 has 14 amino acids. CDR3 protein: CASSLPPNTGELFF. Written as DNA, the CDR3 is TGTGCCAGCAGCTTGCCACCGAACACCGGGGAGCTGTTTTTT.

Comments on this clone: Other nucleotide sequences in the sample specify the same CDR3. The J gene is TRBJ1-1, the V gene TRBV5-1; D is perhaps TRBD1 (5 bases). The V gene lost 0 bases and the J gene lost 5 bases, with 11 bases spanning the gap. This CDR3 is built from 14 residues. Germline values: CDR1 SGHRS, CDR2 YFSETQ. This CDR3 reads CASSLGEGNTEAFF. In DNA, the CDR3 is TGCGCCAGCAGCTTGGGCGAGGGGAATACTGAAGCTTTCTTT.

This chain uses TRBV10-2 with TRBJ1-1; D is unclear. This CDR3 has 14 residues. CDR1 WSHSY and CDR2 SAAADI come from the germline V gene. Trimming took off 3 bases at V and 1 base at J, with 9 bases between the two ends. DNA of the CDR3: TGCGCCAGCAGTGACGGGTTCCAGAACACTGAAGCTTTCTTT. It is translated as CASSDGFQNTEAFF.

This chain links TRBV12-5 with TRBJ2-1; TRBD1 aligns across 7 bases. Germline V gives CDR1 LGHNT, CDR2 FRNRAP. CDR3 length equals 14 residues. Germline trimming cut 0 bases from V and 4 bases from J; bases unmatched to any gene: 0. Written as DNA, the CDR3 is TGTGCTAGTGGTTTGGTGACAGGGTACAATGAGCAGTTCTTC. It yields the protein CASGLVTGYNEQFF.

The chain uses TRBV7-2 and TRBJ2-5, with TRBD2 matching 8 bases. The germline gives CDR1 SGHTA, CDR2 FQGNSA. Trimming took 0 bases from V and 5 from J; bases not matched to a gene: 11. The CDR3 totals 17 residues. DNA for the CDR3: TGTGCCAGCAGCTTAGCCGCCTGGGCGGGGGGTAGCGAGACCCAGTACTTC. Amino acid sequence: CASSLAAWAGGSETQYF.

The chain uses TRBV19 and TRBJ2-3; tentative D call: TRBD2 (5 bases). In germline, CDR1 is LNHDA, CDR2 SQIVND (reference sequence). The CDR3 length is 11 residues. Between the trimmed V and J ends, which lost 6 bases and 4 bases, there was a span of 5 bases. CDR3 loop: CASSGADTQYF. CDR3 coding DNA: TGTGCCAGTAGCGGGGCAGATACGCAGTATTTT.

V gene TRBV29-1 combines with J gene TRBJ2-3, with 9 positions matching TRBD2. Germline V lookup: CDR1 SQVTM, CDR2 ANQGSEA. The CDR3 spans 16 residues. J lost 3 bases, V lost 6 bases, and 13 bases had no gene match. The CDR3 loop reads CSVERASGVPTDTQYF. CDR3 in DNA: TGCAGCGTGGAACGGGCTAGCGGGGTACCTACAGATACGCAGTATTTT.

The chain recombines TRBV2 with TRBJ2-2; D unresolved. CDR3 length equals 14 residues. With 2 bases removed from V and 8 bases from J, the gap between germline ends came to 12 bases. Looked up from germline, CDR1 is SNHLY and CDR2 is FYNNEI. CDR3 loop: CASSELGYRGELFF. The CDR3 DNA sequence: TGTGCCAGCAGTGAATTAGGTTACCGGGGGGAGCTGTTTTTT.

The chain joins TRBV7-2 to TRBJ1-2; D not resolved. The CDR3 has 17 residues. Trimming removed 5 bases at V and 4 bases at J, with 23 bases between. The germline V gene encodes CDR1 SGHTA and CDR2 FQGNSA. CDR3 coding DNA: TGTGCCAGCAGCCGCAGTGTGGACCTCCGGCAAGGCTATGGCTACACCTTC. Translated, it gives CASSRSVDLRQGYGYTF.

This rearrangement joins TRBV7-8 to TRBJ2-1; no reliable D call. Germline CDR1 is SGHVS and CDR2 is FQNEAQ. V was cut by 3 bases and J by 5 bases, with 8 bases left in between. The CDR3 sequence is 13 residues long. The DNA of the CDR3 is TGTGCCAGCAGCTTGGGCAGACACAATGAGCAGTTCTTC. This codes for CASSLGRHNEQFF.

This clone showed up just once. This sequence joins TRBV6-5 and TRBJ1-3, with no clear D. Trimming removed 0 bases from V and 3 bases from J, with 9 bases in between. The CDR3 sequence is 15 residues long. Germline assignment: CDR1 MNHEY and CDR2 SVGAGI. The CDR3 loop reads CASSYSNRVGNTIYF. DNA of the CDR3: TGTGCCAGCAGTTACTCTAATCGAGTTGGAAACACCATATATTTT.

V gene TRBV5-1 combines with J gene TRBJ2-7; D remains unclear. Trimming left V 0 bases short and J 1 base short, with 11 bases between. CDR1 is SGHRS, CDR2 YFSETQ, per germline. The CDR3 contains 15 residues. DNA of the CDR3: TGCGCCAGCAGCTTGGCCTCGGGTCTGTCCTACGAGCAGTACTTC. Translating gives CASSLASGLSYEQYF.

V and J are TRBV5-5 and TRBJ2-7, with D possibly being TRBD2 (6 bases). CDR1 and CDR2 (germline): SGHKS, YYEKEE (reference sequence). CDR3 length: 14 residues. Trimming took off 2 bases at V and 7 bases at J, with 16 bases between the two ends. For the CDR3, the DNA is TGTGCCAGCAGCTTCTTAACTAGCCGGGAGGAGCAGTACTTC. As protein: CASSFLTSREEQYF.

In this sample, this clone turned up once. This sample includes further DNA sequences coding for the same CDR3. The rearrangement joins TRBV11-2 to TRBJ1-1, with D unresolved. Germline lookup yields CDR1 SGHAT and CDR2 FQNNGV. V dropped 2 bases and J dropped 0 bases, with 4 bases sitting between them. CDR3 length: 13 amino acids. The CDR3 sequence: CASSLILNTEAFF. Here the CDR3 DNA reads TGTGCCAGCAGCTTAATCTTGAACACTGAAGCTTTCTTT.